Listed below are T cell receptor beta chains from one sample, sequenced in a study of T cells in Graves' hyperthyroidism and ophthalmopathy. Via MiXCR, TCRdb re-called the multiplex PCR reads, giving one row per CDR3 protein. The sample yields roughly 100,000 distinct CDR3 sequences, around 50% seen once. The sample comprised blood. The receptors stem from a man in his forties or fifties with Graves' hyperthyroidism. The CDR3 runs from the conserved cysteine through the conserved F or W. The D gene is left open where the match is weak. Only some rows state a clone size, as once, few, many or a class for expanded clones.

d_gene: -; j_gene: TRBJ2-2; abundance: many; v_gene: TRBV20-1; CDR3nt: TGCAGTGCTAGGATATGGGGAAGAACCGGGGAGCTGTTTTTT; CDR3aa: CSARIWGRTGELFF
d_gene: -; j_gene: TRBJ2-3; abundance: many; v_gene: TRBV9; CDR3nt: TGTGCCAGCAGCGTAGAATGGCGGATACCCACAGATACGCAGTATTTT; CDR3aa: CASSVEWRIPTDTQYF
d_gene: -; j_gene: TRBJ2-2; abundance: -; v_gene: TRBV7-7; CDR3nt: TGTGCCAGCAGCTTTAGGTTTGCCAGGGACACCGGGGAGCTGTTTTTT; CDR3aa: CASSFRFARDTGELFF
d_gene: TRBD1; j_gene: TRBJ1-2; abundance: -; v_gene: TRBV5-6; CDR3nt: TGTGCCAGCAGCTTAAGGGGGCCGTCGGGCTACACCTTC; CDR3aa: CASSLRGPSGYTF
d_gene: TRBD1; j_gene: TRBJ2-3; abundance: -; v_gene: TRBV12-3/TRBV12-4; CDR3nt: TGTGCCAGCAGTTTAGGGTTGGGACAGGGGGCTTCCACAGATACGCAGTATTTT; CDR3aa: CASSLGLGQGASTDTQYF
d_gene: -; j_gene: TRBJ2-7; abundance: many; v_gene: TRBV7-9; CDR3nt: TGTGCCAGCAGCTTAGCAGGGACCCACGAGCAGTACTTC; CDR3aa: CASSLAGTHEQYF
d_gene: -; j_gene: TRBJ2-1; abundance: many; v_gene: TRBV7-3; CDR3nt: TGTGCCAGCAGCCCGGGGCTAGCGTACAATGAGCAGTTCTTC; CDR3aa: CASSPGLAYNEQFF
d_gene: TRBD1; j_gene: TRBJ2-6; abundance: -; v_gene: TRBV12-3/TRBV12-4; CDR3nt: TGTGCCACCTCGATCCCCCCCCAGGGGGCGAGTTCACGTGGGGCCAACGTCCTGACTTTC; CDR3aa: CATSIPPQGASSRGANVLTF
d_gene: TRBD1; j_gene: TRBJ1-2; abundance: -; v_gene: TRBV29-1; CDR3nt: TGCAGCATCGAACAGGGGACCTATGGCTACACCTTC; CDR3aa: CSIEQGTYGYTF
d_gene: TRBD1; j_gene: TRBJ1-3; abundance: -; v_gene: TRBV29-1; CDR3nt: TGCAGCGTTGAGAGGGGGCGCGGAGGAAACACCATATATTTT; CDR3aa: CSVERGRGGNTIYF
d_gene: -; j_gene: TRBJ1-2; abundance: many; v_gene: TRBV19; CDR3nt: TGTGCCAGTAGTTTAGGACTGGGATACTATGGCTACACCTTC; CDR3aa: CASSLGLGYYGYTF
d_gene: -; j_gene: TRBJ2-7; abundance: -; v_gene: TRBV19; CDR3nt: TGTGCCGGTAGTCAAAGCTCCTTCGAGCAGTACTTC; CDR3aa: CAGSQSSFEQYF
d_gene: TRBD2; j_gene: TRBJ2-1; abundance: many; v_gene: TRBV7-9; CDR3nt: TGTGCCAGCGGGTATCGGGGACTAGCTAACCATGAGCAGTTCTTC; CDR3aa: CASGYRGLANHEQFF
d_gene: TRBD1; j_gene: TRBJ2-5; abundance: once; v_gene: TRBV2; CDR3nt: TGTGCCAGCAGTCCGGGACAGCACCAAGAGACCCAGTACTTC; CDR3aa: CASSPGQHQETQYF
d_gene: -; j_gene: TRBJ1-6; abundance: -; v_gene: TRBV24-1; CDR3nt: TGTGCCACCAGTTCGGACGGACAGACGAGCTCCTATAATTCACCCCTCCACTTT; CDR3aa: CATSSDGQTSSYNSPLHF
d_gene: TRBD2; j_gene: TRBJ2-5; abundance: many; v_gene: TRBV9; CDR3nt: TGTGCCAGCAGCGCGTGGGGCGGGGGGGATTGGGAGACCCAGTACTTC; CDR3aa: CASSAWGGGDWETQYF
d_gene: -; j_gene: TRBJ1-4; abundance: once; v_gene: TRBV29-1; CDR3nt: TGCAGCGTGAGAGGACTAGCGGGAGAACTGTTTTTT; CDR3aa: CSVRGLAGELFF
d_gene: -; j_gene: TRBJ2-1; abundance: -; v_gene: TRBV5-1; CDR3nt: TGCGCCAGCAGCCGTAAGACTCGCGATGAGCAGTTCTTC; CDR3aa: CASSRKTRDEQFF
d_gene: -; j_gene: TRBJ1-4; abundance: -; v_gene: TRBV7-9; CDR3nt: TGTGCCAGCAGCTTAACTAATGAAAAACTGTTTTTT; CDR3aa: CASSLTNEKLFF
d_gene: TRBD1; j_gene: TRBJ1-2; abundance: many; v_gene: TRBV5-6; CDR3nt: TGTGCCAGCAGCAGGGGGCGGGGGGCTTCCTCTGGCTACACCTTC; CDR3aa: CASSRGRGASSGYTF
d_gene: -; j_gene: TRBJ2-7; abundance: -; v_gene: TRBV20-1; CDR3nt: TGCAGTGTCCCAGAGACACCGGAGCAGTACTTC; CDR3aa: CSVPETPEQYF
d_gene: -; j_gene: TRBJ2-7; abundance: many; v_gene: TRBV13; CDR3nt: TGTGCCAGCAGCCTAGGGTCGGGCTACGAGCAGTACTTC; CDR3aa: CASSLGSGYEQYF
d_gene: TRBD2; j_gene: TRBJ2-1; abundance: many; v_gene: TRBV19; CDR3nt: TGTGCCAGTAGTGATTTCACTAGCGGGGGGGCGGAGGAGCAGTTCTTC; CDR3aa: CASSDFTSGGAEEQFF
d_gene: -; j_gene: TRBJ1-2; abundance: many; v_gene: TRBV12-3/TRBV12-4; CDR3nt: TGTGCCAGCAGTTTGGGGAAGGATGGCTACACCTTC; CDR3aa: CASSLGKDGYTF
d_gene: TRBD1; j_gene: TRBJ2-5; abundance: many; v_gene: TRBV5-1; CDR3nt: TGCGCCAGCAGCTCGGGACAGGCGTTCCAAGAGACCCAGTACTTC; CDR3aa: CASSSGQAFQETQYF
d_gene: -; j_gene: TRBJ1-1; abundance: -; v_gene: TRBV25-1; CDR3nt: TGTGCCCCATGGGTGAAAGGGAACACTGAAGCTTTCTTT; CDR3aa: CAPWVKGNTEAFF
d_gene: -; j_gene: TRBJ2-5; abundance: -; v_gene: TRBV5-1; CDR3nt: TGCGCCAGCAGGGGGGGGCCAGAGACCCAGTACTTC; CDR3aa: CASRGGPETQYF
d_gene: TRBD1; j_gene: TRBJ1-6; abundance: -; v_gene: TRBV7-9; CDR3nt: TGTGCCAGCAACTCCCGGACAGGGGCGGACAACCGTAATTCACCCCTCCACTTT; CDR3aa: CASNSRTGADNRNSPLHF
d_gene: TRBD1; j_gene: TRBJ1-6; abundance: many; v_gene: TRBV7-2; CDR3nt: TGTGCCAGCAGCTTGGGACAGGGAACATCACCCCTCCACTTT; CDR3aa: CASSLGQGTSPLHF
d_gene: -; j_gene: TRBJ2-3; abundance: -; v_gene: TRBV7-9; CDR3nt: TGTGCCAGCAGCCCTGGAAGCTATTATGGCACAGATACGCAGTATTTT; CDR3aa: CASSPGSYYGTDTQYF
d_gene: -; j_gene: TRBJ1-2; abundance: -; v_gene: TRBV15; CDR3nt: TGTGCCACCAGCAGAGATCGGAGCTCTGGGGCCAACTATGGCTACACCTTC; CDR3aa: CATSRDRSSGANYGYTF
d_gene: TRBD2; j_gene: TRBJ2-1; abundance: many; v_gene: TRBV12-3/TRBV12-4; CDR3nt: TGTGCCAGCAGTTGGCGGGGGGCTTCTGGGAATGAGCAGTTCTTC; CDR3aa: CASSWRGASGNEQFF
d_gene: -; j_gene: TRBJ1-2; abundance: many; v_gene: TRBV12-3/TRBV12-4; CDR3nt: TGTGCCAGCAGTTTAAGGTCGAGGTCGTCGGGGAATGGCTACACCTTC; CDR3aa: CASSLRSRSSGNGYTF
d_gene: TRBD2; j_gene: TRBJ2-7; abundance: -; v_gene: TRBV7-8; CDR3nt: TGTGCCAGCAGCTCTAGCGGGTGGAACTCCTACGAGCAGTACTTC; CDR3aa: CASSSSGWNSYEQYF
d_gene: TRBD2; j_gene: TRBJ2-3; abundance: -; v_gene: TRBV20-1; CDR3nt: TGCAGTGCCAAGACTAGCGGGAGGGGAGATACGCAGTATTTT; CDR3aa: CSAKTSGRGDTQYF
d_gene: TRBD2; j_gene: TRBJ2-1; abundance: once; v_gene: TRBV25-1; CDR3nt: TGTGCCAGCAGAGTTATGGGGACTAGCGGTTCCAATGAGCAGTTCTTC; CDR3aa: CASRVMGTSGSNEQFF
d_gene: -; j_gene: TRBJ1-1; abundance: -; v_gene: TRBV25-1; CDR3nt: TGTGCCAGCAGTGATATAACGACAGGCGTTTTTCGGGGCACTGAAGCTTTCTTT; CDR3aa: CASSDITTGVFRGTEAFF
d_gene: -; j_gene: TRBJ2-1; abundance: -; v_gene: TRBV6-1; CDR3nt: TGTGCCACCAGTGAAGCAGCCAACAATGAGCAGTTCTTC; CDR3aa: CATSEAANNEQFF
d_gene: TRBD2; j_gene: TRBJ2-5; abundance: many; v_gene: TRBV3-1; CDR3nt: TGTGCCAGCAGCCCCCTTGGCGGGAGGGAGACCCAGTACTTC; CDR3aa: CASSPLGGRETQYF
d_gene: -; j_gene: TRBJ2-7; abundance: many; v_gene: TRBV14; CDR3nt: TGTGCCAGCAGCCCGCAAGCCCTGACTGGCAAGCAGTACTTC; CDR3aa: CASSPQALTGKQYF
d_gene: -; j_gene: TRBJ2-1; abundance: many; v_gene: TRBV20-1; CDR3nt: TGCAGTGCTAGAGAGTGGGAGCAGTTCTTC; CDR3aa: CSAREWEQFF
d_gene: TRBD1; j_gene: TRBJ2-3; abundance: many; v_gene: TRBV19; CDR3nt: TGTGCCAGTAGTATAGATTCGGGGACAGGGCCCCGCGCAGATACGCAGTATTTT; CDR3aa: CASSIDSGTGPRADTQYF
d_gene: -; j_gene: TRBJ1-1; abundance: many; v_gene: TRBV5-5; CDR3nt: TGTGCCAGCAGCTTGACGGCGAACACTGAAGCTTTCTTT; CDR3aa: CASSLTANTEAFF
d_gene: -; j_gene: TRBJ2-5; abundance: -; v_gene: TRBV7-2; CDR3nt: TGTGCCAGCAGCTGGACCCCGCAAGAGACCCAGTACTTC; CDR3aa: CASSWTPQETQYF
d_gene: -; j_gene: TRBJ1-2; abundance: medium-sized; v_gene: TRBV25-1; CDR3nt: TGTGCCAGCAGTGCGGGGAACTATGGCTACACCTTC; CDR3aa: CASSAGNYGYTF
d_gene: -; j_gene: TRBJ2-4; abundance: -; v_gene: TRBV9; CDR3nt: TGTGCCAGCAGTGAATGGCCCCAACGAGGCTTATCCAAAAACATTCAGTACTTC; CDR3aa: CASSEWPQRGLSKNIQYF
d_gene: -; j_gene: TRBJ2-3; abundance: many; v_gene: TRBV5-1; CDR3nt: TGCGCCAGCAGCTTGGACAGGGTGGGCACAGATACGCAGTATTTT; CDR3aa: CASSLDRVGTDTQYF
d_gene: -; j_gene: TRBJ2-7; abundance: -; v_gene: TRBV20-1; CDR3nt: TGCAGTGCTAGGGGGGTTAGAGGGGGGAACTCCTACGAGCTGTACTTC; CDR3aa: CSARGVRGGNSYELYF
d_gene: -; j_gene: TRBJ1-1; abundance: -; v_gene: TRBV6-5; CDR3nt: TGTGCCAGCAGTTACACATCCAAGGGCACTGAAGCTTCCTTT; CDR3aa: CASSYTSKGTEASF
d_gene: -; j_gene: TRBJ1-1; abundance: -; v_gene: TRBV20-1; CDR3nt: TGCAGTGCTAGAGATAGGGGGGCGAGAGAAGCTTTCTTT; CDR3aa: CSARDRGAREAFF
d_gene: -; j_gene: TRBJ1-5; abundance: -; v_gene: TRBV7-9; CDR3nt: TGTGCCAGCAGCTTTATGGACGAGAGGCCCCAGCATTTT; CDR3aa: CASSFMDERPQHF
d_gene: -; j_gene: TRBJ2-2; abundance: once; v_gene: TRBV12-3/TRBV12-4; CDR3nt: TGTGCCAGCAGTTTGACACCCCACAATACCGGGGAGCTGTCTTGG; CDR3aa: CASSLTPHNTGELSW
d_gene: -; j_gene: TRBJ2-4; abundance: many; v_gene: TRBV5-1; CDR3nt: TGCGCCAGCTCTGAGGGAGTGGCCAAAAACATTCAGTACTTC; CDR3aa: CASSEGVAKNIQYF
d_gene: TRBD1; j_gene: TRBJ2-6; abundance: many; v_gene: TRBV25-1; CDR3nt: TGTGCCAGCAGTGATGACAGGGTGTCGGGGGCCAACGTCCTGACTTTC; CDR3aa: CASSDDRVSGANVLTF